This T cell receptor beta chain emerged from a study of control samples from healthy donors and cancer patients. The count of this clone is one. Germline V gene lookup returns CDR1 SNHLY and CDR2 FYNNEI. CDR3 length: 14 amino acids. V lost 6 bases and J lost 4, with 12 bases in between. Here immunoSEQ multiplex PCR was the method, and the copy in TCRdb shows in-frame clones only, minus some. Of about 170,000 clones listed, 75% to 95% are singletons. This chain joins TRBV2 and TRBJ1-4; maybe TRBD1 (5 bases). The source is a woman between 25 and 40 years old in good health. Sequencing used blood. CDR3 nucleotide sequence: TGTGCCAGCAGCGGTCAGGGTGGTAATGAAAAACTGTTTTTT. This codes for CASSGQGGNEKLFF.